A single TCR beta chain is shown here with its context. These data come from a study of blood T cell repertoires in COVID-19. Background on the study: From the United States, Italy and Spain came samples of acute and convalescent COVID-19. T cells, B-cell-depleted T cells, or PBMCs supplied cDNA or gDNA.

Per the original data handling: How many nucleated cells were present was estimated from reference gene primer amplification. Assay used: immunoSEQ multiplex PCR; TCRdb lists only in-frame clones, some missing. The V and J calls and clone size were taken over from that table, and D and trimming were inferred from the DNA. The sample comprises fewer than 250,000 clones, 84% of which are singletons, and just under 20% rests with the top ten. V gave up 3 bases and J gave up 4 bases; unmatched junction bases: 4. Germline CDR1 reads SGDLS; CDR2 reads YYNGEE. The CDR3 has 15 residues. The source material was peripheral blood. The rearrangement uses TRBV9 and TRBJ2-1; TRBD2 agrees at 10 bases. The TCR comes from a man under 40 with active or convalescent COVID-19. The CDR3 is CASSASGREYNEQFF. Written as DNA, the CDR3 is TGTGCCAGCAGCGCCAGCGGGAGGGAGTACAATGAGCAGTTCTTC.